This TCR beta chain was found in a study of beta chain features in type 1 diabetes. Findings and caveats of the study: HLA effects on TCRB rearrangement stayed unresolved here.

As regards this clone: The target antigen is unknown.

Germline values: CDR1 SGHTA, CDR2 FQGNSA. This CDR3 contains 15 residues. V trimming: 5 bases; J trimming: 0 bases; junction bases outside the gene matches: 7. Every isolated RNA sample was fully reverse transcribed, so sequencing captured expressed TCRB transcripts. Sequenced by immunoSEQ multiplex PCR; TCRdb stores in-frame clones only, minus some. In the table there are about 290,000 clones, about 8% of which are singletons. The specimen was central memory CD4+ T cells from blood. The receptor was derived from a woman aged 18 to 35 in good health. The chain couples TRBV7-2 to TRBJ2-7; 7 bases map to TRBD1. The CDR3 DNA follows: TGTGCCAGCAGCCCGAGGGGACAGAGCTCCTACGAGCAGTACTTC. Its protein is CASSPRGQSSYEQYF.